The 21 T cell receptor beta chains below come from one sample, sequenced in a study of OX40 agonist ivuxolimab in advanced cancers. Profiling relied on immunoSEQ multiplex PCR, and the TCRdb table lists in-frame clones only, not all of them. The table records approximately 77,000 clones, roughly 90% of them present only once. Sample: CD4+ or CD8+ T cells sorted from blood, taken in a trial of the OX40 agonist ivuxolimab. All receptors derive from an adult with an advanced solid tumor such as melanoma, head and neck, liver or kidney cancer.

This sequence joins TRBV5-5 and TRBJ1-1; perhaps TRBD1 as D (5 bases). There are 14 residues in the CDR3. Per the germline V gene, CDR1 is SGHKS and CDR2 is YYEKEE (reference sequence). V lost 0 bases and J lost 1, with 7 bases in between. This CDR3 is CASSLVGRNTEAFF. DNA for the CDR3: TGTGCCAGCAGCTTGGTGGGGCGGAACACTGAAGCTTTCTTT.

The gene calls are TRBV6-5 and TRBJ2-2; D not certain. In germline, CDR1 is MNHEY, CDR2 SVGAGI. The CDR3 totals 11 residues. The V end lost 7 bases, the J end lost 4 bases, and 4 bases lay between the germline ends. CDR3 sequence (DNA): TGTGCCAGCATGATCACCGGGGAGCTGTTTTTT. Translating it yields CASMITGELFF.

The chain recombines TRBV7-2 with TRBJ1-1, with no clear D. This CDR3 contains 13 residues. CDR1 SGHTA and CDR2 FQGNSA come from the germline V gene. Trimming left V 8 bases short and J 1 base short, with 11 bases between. Here the CDR3 reads CASLFLPNTEAFF. The DNA of the CDR3 is TGTGCCAGCCTATTCCTACCGAACACTGAAGCTTTCTTT.

The DNA of the CDR3 is TGTGCCAGCAGTCACTACAGGGGACCACCCTACAATGAGCAGTTCTTC. Its protein is CASSHYRGPPYNEQFF. V and J are TRBV6-5 and TRBJ2-1; 7 positions agree with TRBD1. V was clipped by 5 bases and J by 2 bases; unmatched bases: 9. This CDR3 contains 16 residues. Germline V lookup: CDR1 MNHEY, CDR2 SVGAGI.

In its sample, this clone was seen a few times. The J gene is TRBJ1-1, the V gene TRBV9; 7 nucleotides match TRBD1. This CDR3 region has 14 residues. V dropped 0 bases and J dropped 4; count of bases not matched to a gene: 3. Germline V gives CDR1 SGDLS, CDR2 YYNGEE. DNA for the CDR3: TGTGCCAGCAGCGTAGGACAGGGTGGCACTGAAGCTTTCTTT. Translated: CASSVGQGGTEAFF.

The V and J genes are TRBV6-5 and TRBJ2-7, with D perhaps matching TRBD1 (5 bases). CDR1 is MNHEY, CDR2 SVGAGI, per germline. This CDR3 region has 14 residues. Between the trimmed V and J ends, which lost 6 bases and 3 bases, there was a span of 15 bases. The DNA of the CDR3 is TGTGCCAGCAGCCACCGAGACAGAGTCTACGAGCAGTACTTC. Protein: CASSHRDRVYEQYF.

The chain employs TRBV19 and TRBJ2-7; TRBD1 agrees at 7 bases. CDR3 length: 14 residues. CDR1 LNHDA and CDR2 SQIVND come from the germline V gene (reference sequence). The V gene end was trimmed by 5 bases and the J gene end by 2 bases; junction bases not matched to a gene: 6. The CDR3 sequence: CASSAQGVAYEQYF. DNA for the CDR3: TGTGCCAGTAGTGCCCAGGGGGTAGCCTACGAGCAGTACTTC.

The J gene is TRBJ2-1, the V gene TRBV19, with TRBD2 matching over 7 bases. Germline values: CDR1 LNHDA, CDR2 SQIVND (reference sequence). The CDR3 contains 15 residues. V lost 3 bases, J lost 4 bases, and 6 bases stayed unmatched. The CDR3 is CASSIWAGEYNEQFF. Here the CDR3 DNA reads TGTGCCAGTAGTATTTGGGCGGGGGAGTACAATGAGCAGTTCTTC.

This chain uses TRBV13 with TRBJ2-1; D gene uncertain. The CDR3 sequence is 13 residues long. CDR1 is PRHDT, CDR2 FYEKMQ, per germline (reference sequence). Trimming cost V 5 bases and J 6 bases, with 11 bases left between them. The CDR3 DNA sequence: TGTGCCAGCAGCCTCGGCTGGGCCAATGAGCAGTTCTTC. This sequence encodes CASSLGWANEQFF.

This clone was recorded only once. The V gene is TRBV11-2, the J gene TRBJ2-5; D tentatively fits TRBD1 or TRBD2 (5 bases each). Germline V CDR1 and CDR2: SGHAT, FQNNGV. V gave up 3 bases and J gave up 2 bases, with 13 bases separating them. This CDR3 spans 15 amino acids. CDR3 nucleotide sequence: TGTGCCAGCAGCTTCGGGACCCCGTGGCAAGAGACCCAGTACTTC. Amino acid sequence: CASSFGTPWQETQYF. Supplemented by reference TRBV11-2 and TRBJ2-5, the full variable domain reads EAGVAQSPRYKIIEKRQSVAFWCNPISGHATLYWYQQILGQGPKLLIQFQNNGVVDDSQLPKDRFSAERLKGVDSTLKIQPAKLEDSAVYLCASSFGTPWQETQYFGPGTRLLVL.

CDR3 sequence: CASSYRRTDTQYF. The CDR3 nucleotides are TGTGCCAGCAGTTACCGCCGCACAGATACGCAGTATTTT. V and J are TRBV6-5 and TRBJ2-3; unclear D gene. The length of the CDR3 is 13 residues. Germline V gene sequence: CDR1 MNHEY, CDR2 SVGAGI. The V gene lost 2 bases and the J gene lost 1 base, with 4 bases spanning the gap.

The CDR3 DNA follows: TGTGCTAGTGGCCTCCCGCCCCCCTACGAGCAGTACTTC. It yields the protein CASGLPPPYEQYF. This sequence joins TRBV12-5 and TRBJ2-7; D gene unclear. Trimming stripped 6 bases from V and 2 bases from J, with 11 bases between. The CDR3 extends over 13 amino acids. Germline CDR1 LGHNT, CDR2 FRNRAP.

The chain has TRBV7-7 and TRBJ2-2, with D perhaps matching TRBD1 (6 bases). CDR1 is SSHAT, CDR2 FNYEAQ, per germline (reference sequence). V was trimmed by 1 base and J by 11 bases, leaving 8 bases between them. This CDR3 has 12 amino acids. The CDR3: CASSLGGRELFF. For the CDR3, the DNA is TGTGCCAGCAGCTTAGGGGGGCGCGAGCTGTTTTTT.

The chain links TRBV7-9 to TRBJ2-2; D remains unclear. CDR1 and CDR2 (germline): SEHNR, FQNEAQ (reference sequence). V was cut by 5 bases and J by 5 bases, with 3 bases left in between. The CDR3 runs 11 residues. CDR3 bases: TGTGCCAGCAGCAAGACCGGGGAGCTGTTTTTT. Its translation is CASSKTGELFF.

J is TRBJ2-7 and V is TRBV6-5; 7 nucleotides agree with TRBD1. The CDR3 is 14 residues long. Germline values: CDR1 MNHEY, CDR2 SVGAGI. Germline trimming cut 6 bases from V and 2 bases from J; bases unmatched to any gene: 7. CDR3 in amino acids: CASSSGGPTYEQYF. In DNA form, the CDR3 reads TGTGCCAGCAGCTCAGGGGGACCCACCTACGAGCAGTACTTC.

This clone was recorded once. V usage is TRBV5-6 and J usage is TRBJ2-5; D gene ambiguous. Germline V gene data show CDR1 as SGHDT and CDR2 as YYEEEE. Trimming cost V 2 bases and J 5 bases, with 10 bases left between them. The CDR3 contains 13 residues. The CDR3 spells CASSLRFTETQYF. As DNA, the CDR3 is TGTGCCAGCAGCTTACGGTTTACGGAGACCCAGTACTTC.

The rearrangement joins TRBV27 to TRBJ2-1; D is unresolved. Deletions cut 2 bases from V and 3 bases from J, with 2 bases between. This CDR3 contains 12 residues. The germline CDR1 and CDR2 sequences are MNHEY and SMNVEV (reference sequence). The CDR3: CASSLSYNEQFF. The CDR3 DNA reads as TGTGCCAGCAGTTTAAGCTACAATGAGCAGTTCTTC.

The chain joins TRBV6-1 to TRBJ1-1; D call uncertain. Germline CDR1 is MNHNS and CDR2 is SASEGT. Trimming took off 2 bases at V and 1 base at J, with 8 bases between the two ends. CDR3 size: 14 residues. In DNA, the CDR3 is TGTGCCAGCAGTGAAACTGGTCCGAACACTGAAGCTTTCTTT. The encoded protein is CASSETGPNTEAFF.

A remark on this clone: Additional DNA sequences in this sample encode the identical CDR3. This sequence joins TRBV7-9 and TRBJ1-1; a weak D match, TRBD1 (5 bases). The V end was cut by 1 base, the J end by 6 bases, with 6 bases between. Germline lookup yields CDR1 SEHNR and CDR2 FQNEAQ (reference sequence). This CDR3 has 12 residues. CDR3 DNA: TGTGCCAGCAGCTTAGGAGGGGCTGAAGCTTTCTTT. Its protein is CASSLGGAEAFF.

The V and J genes are TRBV29-1 and TRBJ2-7; D call uncertain. This CDR3 has 12 amino acids. Trimming cost V 3 bases and J 1 base, with 7 bases left between them. Germline values: CDR1 SQVTM, CDR2 ANQGSEA. CDR3 loop: CSVDSGSYEQYF. CDR3 nucleotides: TGCAGCGTTGATTCCGGGTCCTACGAGCAGTACTTC.

CDR3 bases: TGTGCCAGCAGCCTAGCGGGGGGGCAGGGCAATGAGCAGTTCTTC. Translation gives CASSLAGGQGNEQFF. V gene TRBV6-4 combines with J gene TRBJ2-1, with 12 bases matching TRBD2. This CDR3 contains 15 residues. In germline, CDR1 is MRHNA, CDR2 SNTAGT. V lost 6 bases, J lost 6 bases, and 6 bases stayed unmatched.